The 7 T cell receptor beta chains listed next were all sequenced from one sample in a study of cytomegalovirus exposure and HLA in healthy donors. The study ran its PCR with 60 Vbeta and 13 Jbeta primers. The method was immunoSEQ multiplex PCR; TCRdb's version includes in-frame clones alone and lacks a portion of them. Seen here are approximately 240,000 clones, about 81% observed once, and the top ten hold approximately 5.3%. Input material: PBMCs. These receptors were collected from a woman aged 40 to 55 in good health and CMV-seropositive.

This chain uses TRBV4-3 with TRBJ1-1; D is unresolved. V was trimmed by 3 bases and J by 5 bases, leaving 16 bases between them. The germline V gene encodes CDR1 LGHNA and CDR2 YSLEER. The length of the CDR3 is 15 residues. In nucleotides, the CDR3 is TGCGCCAGCAGCCACGGCAGGCCGAGTGGAACTGAAGCTTTCTTT. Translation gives CASSHGRPSGTEAFF.

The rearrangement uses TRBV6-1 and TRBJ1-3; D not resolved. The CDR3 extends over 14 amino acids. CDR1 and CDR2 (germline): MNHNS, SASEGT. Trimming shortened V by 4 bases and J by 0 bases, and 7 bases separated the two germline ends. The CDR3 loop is CASSVAGSGNTIYF. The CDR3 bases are TGTGCCAGCAGTGTCGCAGGCTCTGGAAACACCATATATTTT.

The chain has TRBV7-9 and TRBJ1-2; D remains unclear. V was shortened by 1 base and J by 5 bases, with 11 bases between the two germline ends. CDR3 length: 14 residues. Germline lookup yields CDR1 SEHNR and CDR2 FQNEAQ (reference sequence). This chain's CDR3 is CASSLERPGYGYTF. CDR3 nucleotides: TGTGCCAGCAGCTTAGAGCGGCCGGGTTATGGCTACACCTTC.

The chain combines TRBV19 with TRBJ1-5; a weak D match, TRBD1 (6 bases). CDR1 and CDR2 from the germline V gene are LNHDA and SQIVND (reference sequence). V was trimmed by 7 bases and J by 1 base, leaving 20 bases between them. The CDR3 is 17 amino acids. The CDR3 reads CASKDTGPIGSNQPQHF. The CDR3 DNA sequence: TGTGCCAGTAAAGACACAGGGCCTATAGGGAGCAATCAGCCCCAGCATTTT.

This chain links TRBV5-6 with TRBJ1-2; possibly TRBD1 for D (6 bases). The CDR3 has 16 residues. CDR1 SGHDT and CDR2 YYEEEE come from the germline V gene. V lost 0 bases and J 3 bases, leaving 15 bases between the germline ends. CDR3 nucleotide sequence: TGTGCCAGCAGCTTGGCCGGACGGGGGGGCCACTATGGCTACACCTTC. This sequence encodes CASSLAGRGGHYGYTF.

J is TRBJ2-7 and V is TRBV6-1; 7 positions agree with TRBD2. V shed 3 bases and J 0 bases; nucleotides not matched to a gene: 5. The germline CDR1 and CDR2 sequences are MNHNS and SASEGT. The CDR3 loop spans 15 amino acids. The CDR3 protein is CASSEPGGSSYEQYF. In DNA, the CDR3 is TGTGCCAGCAGTGAGCCGGGAGGTTCCTCCTACGAGCAGTACTTC.

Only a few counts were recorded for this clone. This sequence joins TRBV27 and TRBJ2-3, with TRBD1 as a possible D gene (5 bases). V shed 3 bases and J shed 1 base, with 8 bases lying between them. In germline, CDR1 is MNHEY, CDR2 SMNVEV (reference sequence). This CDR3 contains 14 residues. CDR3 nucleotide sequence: TGTGCCAGCAGTTTGGGCAGGGGCACAGATACGCAGTATTTT. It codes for CASSLGRGTDTQYF.